This T cell receptor beta chain was identified during a study of shared clonotypes between healthy human individuals. TCRdb keeps only in-frame clones here, not all; method: immunoSEQ multiplex PCR. The table includes about 1.5 million clones, over 95% detected once. The ends lost 6 bases at V and 4 bases at J; junction bases unmatched: 6. Looked up from germline, CDR1 is MDHEN and CDR2 is SYDVKM. The CDR3 contains 15 residues. Findings and caveats of the study: Across a handful of donors, naive CD4 shared 5% to 6%, naive CD8 over 3%, memory CD4 roughly 2.5%, memory CD8 0.4% to 0.5%. Having only a few donors restricted how much genetic and exposure-history diversity was captured.

None of the donors, who were healthy HIV-negative adults, had recently had acute infections or vaccinations. About this clone: Its antigen is currently unknown.

The V gene is TRBV28, the J gene TRBJ1-5, with 10 bases that match TRBD1. Sequencing was carried out using naive CD4+ T cells sorted from blood. As to subset: CD45RA+ positively selected. The TCR sequence derives from a man aged 30 to 45 in good health. CDR3 in amino acids: CASRAPGQGNQPQHF. CDR3 nucleotide sequence: TGTGCCAGCAGGGCACCGGGACAGGGGAATCAGCCCCAGCATTTT.